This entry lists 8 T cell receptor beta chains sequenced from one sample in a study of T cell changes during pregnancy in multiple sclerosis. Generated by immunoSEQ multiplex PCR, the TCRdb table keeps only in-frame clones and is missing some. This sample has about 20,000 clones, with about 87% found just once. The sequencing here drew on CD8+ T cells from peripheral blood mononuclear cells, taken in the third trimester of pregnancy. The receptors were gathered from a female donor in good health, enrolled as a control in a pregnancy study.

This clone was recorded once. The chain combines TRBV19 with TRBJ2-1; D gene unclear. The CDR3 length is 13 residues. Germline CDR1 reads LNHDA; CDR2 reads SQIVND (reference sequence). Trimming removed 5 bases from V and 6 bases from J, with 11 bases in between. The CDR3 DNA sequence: TGTGCCAGTAGTCATCGAGGCGGCAATGAGCAGTTCTTC. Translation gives CASSHRGGNEQFF.

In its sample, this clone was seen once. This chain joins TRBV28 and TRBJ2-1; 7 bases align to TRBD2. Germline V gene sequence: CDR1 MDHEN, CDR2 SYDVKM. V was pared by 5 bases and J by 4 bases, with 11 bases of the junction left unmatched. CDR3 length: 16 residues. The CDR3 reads CASSHLLAERYNEQFF. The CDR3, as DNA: TGTGCCAGCAGTCACCTTCTAGCGGAGAGGTACAATGAGCAGTTCTTC.

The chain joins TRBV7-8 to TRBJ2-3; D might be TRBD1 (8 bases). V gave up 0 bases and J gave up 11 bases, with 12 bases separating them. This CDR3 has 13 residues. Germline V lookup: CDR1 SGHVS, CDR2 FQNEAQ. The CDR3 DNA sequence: TGTGCCAGCAGCTTAGCAGCGGGACAGGAGCAGTATTTT. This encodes CASSLAAGQEQYF.

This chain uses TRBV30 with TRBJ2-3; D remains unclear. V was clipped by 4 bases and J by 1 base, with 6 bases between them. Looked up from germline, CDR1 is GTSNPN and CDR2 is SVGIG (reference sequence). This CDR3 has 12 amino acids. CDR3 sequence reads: CAWTGGTDTQYF. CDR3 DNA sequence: TGTGCCTGGACGGGTGGCACAGATACGCAGTATTTT.

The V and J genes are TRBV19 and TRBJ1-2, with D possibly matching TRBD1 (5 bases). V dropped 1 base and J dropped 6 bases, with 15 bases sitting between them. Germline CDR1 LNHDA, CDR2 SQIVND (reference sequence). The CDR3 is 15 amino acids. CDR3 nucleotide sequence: TGTGCCAGTAGTATAGCCCCTGGGGCAGGGAATGGCTACACCTTC. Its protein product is CASSIAPGAGNGYTF.

The DNA of the CDR3 is TGTGCCAGCAGCATGGACAGGGCGACCGGGGAGCTGTTTTTT. It codes for CASSMDRATGELFF. The chain couples TRBV5-4 to TRBJ2-2, with 8 bases lining up with TRBD1. The J segment lost 5 bases and the V segment lost 4 bases, leaving 4 bases of the junction unmatched. CDR3 size: 14 residues. Germline V gene lookup returns CDR1 SGHNT and CDR2 YYREEE (reference sequence).

The CDR3 here is CASSPTLAPAYNEQFF. DNA for the CDR3: TGTGCCAGCAGCCCAACACTAGCCCCGGCCTACAATGAGCAGTTCTTC. The V gene is TRBV7-9, the J gene TRBJ2-1; TRBD2 is a possible D gene (6 bases). The CDR3 loop spans 16 amino acids. Trimming cost V 5 bases and J 2 bases, with 16 bases left between them. Per germline, CDR1 SEHNR and CDR2 FQNEAQ (reference sequence). Variable domain in full (rest from reference TRBV7-9 and TRBJ2-1): DTGVSQNPRHKITKRGQNVTFRCDPISEHNRLYWYRQTLGQGPEFLTYFQNEAQLEKSRLLSDRFSAERPKGSFSTLEIQRTEQGDSAMYLCASSPTLAPAYNEQFFGPGTRLTVL.

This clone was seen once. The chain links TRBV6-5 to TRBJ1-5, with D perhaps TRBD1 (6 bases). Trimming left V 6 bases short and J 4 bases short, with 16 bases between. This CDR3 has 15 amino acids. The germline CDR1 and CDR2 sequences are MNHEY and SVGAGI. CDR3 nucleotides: TGTGCCAGCAGCGTCTTTGGGGGCGCGAATCAGCCCCAGCATTTT. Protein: CASSVFGGANQPQHF.